The 2 T cell receptor beta chains reported below all come from one sample, sequenced in a study of cytomegalovirus exposure and HLA in healthy donors. The PCR employed 60 Vbeta primers together with 13 Jbeta primers. The assay was immunoSEQ multiplex PCR, and TCRdb's table has in-frame clones only and misses some. The table records some 150,000 clones, roughly 81% of them present only once. Sample: PBMCs. These receptors were obtained from a woman aged 18-35 years in good health and CMV-seropositive.

This clone has a handful of counts. The V gene is TRBV9, the J gene TRBJ2-7; D not resolved. Per the germline V gene, CDR1 is SGDLS and CDR2 is YYNGEE. The CDR3 length is 13 residues. V was cut by 4 bases and J by 5 bases, with 13 bases left in between. The CDR3: CASSLNPADEQYF. DNA for the CDR3: TGTGCCAGCAGCCTTAACCCGGCGGACGAGCAGTACTTC.

CDR3 DNA sequence: TGTGCCAGCAGCTTGCTAGGGGGACAGGATCACTCTGGAAACACCATATATTTT. Its protein is CASSLLGGQDHSGNTIYF. V and J are TRBV13 and TRBJ1-3; 8 positions match TRBD1. The CDR3 loop spans 18 amino acids. V shed 3 bases and J 0 bases; nucleotides not matched to a gene: 10. Germline V gives CDR1 PRHDT, CDR2 FYEKMQ (reference sequence).